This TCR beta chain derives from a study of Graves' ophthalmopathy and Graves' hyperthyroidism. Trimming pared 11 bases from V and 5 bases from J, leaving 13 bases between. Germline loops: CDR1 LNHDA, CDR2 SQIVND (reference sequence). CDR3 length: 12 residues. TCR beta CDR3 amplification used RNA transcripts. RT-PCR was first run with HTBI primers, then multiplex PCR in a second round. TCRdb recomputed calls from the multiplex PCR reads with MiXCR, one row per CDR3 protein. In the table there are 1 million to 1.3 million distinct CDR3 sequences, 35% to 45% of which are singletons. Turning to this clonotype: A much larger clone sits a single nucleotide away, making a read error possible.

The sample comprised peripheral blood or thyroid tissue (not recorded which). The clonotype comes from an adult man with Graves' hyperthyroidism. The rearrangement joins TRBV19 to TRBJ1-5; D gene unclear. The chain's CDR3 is CAGEEADQPQHF. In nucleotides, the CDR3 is TGTGCCGGCGAAGAGGCGGATCAGCCCCAGCATTTT.